This T cell receptor (beta chain) was observed in a study of cytomegalovirus exposure and HLA in healthy donors. On this clone: Its antigen is not known.

General study results and limits: Later genetic work tied a missense DCLRE1C variant to beta-chain V and J trimming. Later analysis identified several of the most significant clusters that appeared linked to common viral pathogens. By HLA locus, TCR association rates varied in a later analysis, with DRB1 showing the most and HLA-C the fewest.

CDR1 and CDR2 (germline): SGHVS, FQNEAQ. V shed 4 bases, J shed 4 bases, and the junction held 6 bases outside the gene matches. This CDR3 spans 14 amino acids. This PCR relied on a set of 60 Vbeta primers and 13 Jbeta primers. Sequencing was performed with immunoSEQ multiplex PCR; in TCRdb, only in-frame clones are kept and a portion is missing. Of about 120,000 clones listed, approximately 15% are singletons. Each donor was healthy, and each was a bone marrow donor. Sequencing was done on a sample of PBMCs. The TCR comes from a woman under 30 in good health and CMV-seronegative. The chain has TRBV7-8 and TRBJ1-1, with 7 nucleotides matching TRBD1. CDR3 DNA sequence: TGTGCCAGCAGCTCGCAGGCAGGGGGCACTGAAGCTTTCTTT. It is translated as CASSSQAGGTEAFF.